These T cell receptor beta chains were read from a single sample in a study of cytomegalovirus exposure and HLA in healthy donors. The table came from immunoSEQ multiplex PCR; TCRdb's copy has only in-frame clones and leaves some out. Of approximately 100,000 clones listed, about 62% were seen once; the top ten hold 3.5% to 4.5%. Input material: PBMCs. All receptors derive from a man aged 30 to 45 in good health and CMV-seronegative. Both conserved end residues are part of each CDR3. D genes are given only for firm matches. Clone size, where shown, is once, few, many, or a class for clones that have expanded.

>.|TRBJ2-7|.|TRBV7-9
CASSLIPGTNEQYF
TGTGCCAGCAGCTTAATCCCCGGGACAAACGAGCAGTACTTC
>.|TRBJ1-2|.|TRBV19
CASSTSDRTLGYGYTF
TGTGCCAGTAGTACCTCCGACAGGACCCTCGGCTATGGCTACACCTTC
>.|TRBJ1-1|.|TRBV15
CATSRAQGLGNTEAFF
TGTGCCACCAGCAGAGCGCAGGGACTGGGGAACACTGAAGCTTTCTTT
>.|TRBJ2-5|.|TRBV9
CASSAGEETQYF
TGTGCCAGCAGCGCGGGGGAAGAGACCCAGTACTTC
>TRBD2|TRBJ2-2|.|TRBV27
CASSLSPSGNTGELFF
TGTGCCAGCAGTTTATCTCCTAGCGGAAACACCGGGGAGCTGTTTTTT
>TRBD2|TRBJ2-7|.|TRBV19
CASTIRSSGGYEQYF
TGTGCCAGCACCATCCGGAGTAGCGGGGGTTACGAGCAGTACTTC
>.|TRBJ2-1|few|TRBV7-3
CASSSAGDYNEQFF
TGTGCCAGCAGCTCCGCAGGGGACTACAATGAGCAGTTCTTC
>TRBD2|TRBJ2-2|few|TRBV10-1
CASRRTSGPVGELFF
TGCGCCAGCAGGAGGACTAGCGGGCCGGTCGGGGAGCTGTTTTTT
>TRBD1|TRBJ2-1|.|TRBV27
CASSSLTRTGGGDGDEQFF
TGTGCCAGCAGTTCCCTTACCCGGACAGGGGGCGGGGATGGGGATGAGCAGTTCTTC
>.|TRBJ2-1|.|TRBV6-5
CASEGQGGNEQFF
TGTGCCAGCGAGGGGCAGGGGGGAAATGAGCAGTTCTTC
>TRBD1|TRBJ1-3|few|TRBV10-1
CAKTGGTGNTIYF
TGCGCCAAGACAGGGGGGACGGGAAACACCATATATTTT
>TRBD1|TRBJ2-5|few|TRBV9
CASSDQTGASGETQYF
TGTGCCAGCAGCGACCAGACAGGGGCCTCGGGGGAGACCCAGTACTTC
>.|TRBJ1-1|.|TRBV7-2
CASSRNLGHLNTEAFF
TGTGCCAGCAGCCGAAACTTGGGACACCTGAACACTGAAGCTTTCTTT
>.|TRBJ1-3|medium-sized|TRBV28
CASSLLNQGPSGNTIYF
TGTGCCAGCAGTTTATTGAATCAGGGGCCTTCTGGAAACACCATATATTTT
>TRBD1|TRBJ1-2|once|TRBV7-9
CASSLDDKDRVYGYTF
TGTGCCAGCAGCTTAGACGACAAGGACAGGGTCTATGGCTACACCTTC
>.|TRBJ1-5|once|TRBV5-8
CASSPKGSYNQPQHF
TGTGCCAGCAGCCCTAAAGGGAGTTACAATCAGCCCCAGCATTTT
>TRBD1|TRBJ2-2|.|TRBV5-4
CASSLGTGTGNTGELFF
TGTGCCAGCAGCTTGGGGACCGGGACAGGGAACACCGGGGAGCTGTTTTTT
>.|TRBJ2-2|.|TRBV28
CASSEPSGGVSTGELFF
TGTGCCAGCAGTGAGCCCTCCGGGGGAGTAAGCACCGGGGAGCTGTTTTTT
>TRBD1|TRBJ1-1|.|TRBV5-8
CASSRDPRTPGQGASTEAFF
TGTGCCAGCAGCCGAGATCCCAGAACACCGGGACAGGGGGCGTCCACTGAAGCTTTCTTT
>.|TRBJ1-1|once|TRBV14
CASSHYSRPEVEAFF
TGTGCCAGCAGCCACTACAGCCGCCCAGAAGTTGAAGCTTTCTTT
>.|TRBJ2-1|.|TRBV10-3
CATRSTYNEQFF
TGTGCCACCCGATCAACATACAATGAGCAGTTCTTC
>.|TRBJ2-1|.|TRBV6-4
CASSATAYNEQFF
TGTGCCAGCAGCGCGACAGCCTACAATGAGCAGTTCTTC
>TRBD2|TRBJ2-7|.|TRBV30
CAWTSGFYEQYF
TGTGCCTGGACTAGCGGGTTCTACGAGCAGTACTTC
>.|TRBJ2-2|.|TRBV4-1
CASSPNTGELFF
TGCGCCAGCAGCCCAAACACCGGGGAGCTGTTTTTT
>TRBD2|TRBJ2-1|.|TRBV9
CASSSFKGLAGGDEQFF
TGTGCCAGCAGCTCATTCAAGGGACTAGCGGGAGGGGATGAGCAGTTCTTC
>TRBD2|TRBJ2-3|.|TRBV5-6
CASSLAASGTTDTQYF
TGTGCCAGCAGCTTGGCGGCTAGCGGGACTACAGATACGCAGTATTTT
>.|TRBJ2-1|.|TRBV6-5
CASSYIRETGVQFF
TGTGCCAGCAGTTACATCAGGGAAACGGGGGTTCAGTTCTTC
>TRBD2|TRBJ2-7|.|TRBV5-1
CASSLRLAGVSEQYF
TGCGCCAGCAGCTTGAGGCTAGCGGGAGTATCCGAGCAGTACTTC
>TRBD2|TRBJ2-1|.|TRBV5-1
CASSLEGLAGGEQFF
TGCGCCAGCAGCTTGGAGGGACTAGCAGGCGGTGAGCAGTTCTTC
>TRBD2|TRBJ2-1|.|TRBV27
CASSPGLAGGYEQFF
TGTGCCAGCAGTCCAGGACTAGCGGGAGGATATGAGCAGTTCTTC
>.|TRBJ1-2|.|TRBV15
CATSREGGGYGYTF
TGTGCCACCAGCCGAGAGGGTGGAGGCTATGGCTACACCTTC
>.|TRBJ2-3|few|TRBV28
CASGILDRKRATQYF
TGTGCCAGCGGGATCTTAGACAGGAAGAGGGCTACGCAGTATTTT
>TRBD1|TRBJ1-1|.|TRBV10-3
CAISRQGPNTEAFF
TGTGCCATCAGTAGACAGGGACCGAACACTGAAGCTTTCTTT
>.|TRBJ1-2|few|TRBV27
CASSLLGVGYTF
TGTGCCAGCAGTTTATTAGGGGTAGGCTACACCTTC
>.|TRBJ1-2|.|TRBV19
CASSERDTANYRGYTF
TGTGCCAGTAGTGAAAGAGACACCGCCAATTATCGTGGCTACACCTTC
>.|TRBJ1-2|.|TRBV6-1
CASSGSGGFSFTTF
TGTGCCAGCAGCGGGTCGGGGGGCTTCAGCTTTACTACCTTC
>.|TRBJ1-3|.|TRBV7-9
CASSLARAHSGNTIYF
TGTGCCAGCAGCTTAGCCAGGGCCCACTCTGGAAACACCATATATTTT
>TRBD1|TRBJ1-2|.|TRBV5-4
CASSFRTGSPNYGYTF
TGTGCCAGCAGCTTCCGGACAGGGTCTCCTAACTATGGCTACACCTTC
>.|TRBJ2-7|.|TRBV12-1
CASSFLAGLSYEQYF
TGTGCCAGCAGCTTTCTAGCGGGGCTCTCCTACGAGCAGTACTTC
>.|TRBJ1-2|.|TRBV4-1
CASSLQGQYGYTF
TGCGCCAGCAGCCTCCAAGGACAGTATGGCTACACCTTC
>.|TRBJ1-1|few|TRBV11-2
CASSLGFRTEAFF
TGTGCCAGCAGCTTAGGATTCAGAACTGAAGCTTTCTTT
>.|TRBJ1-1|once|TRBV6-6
CASSYRPGDTEAFF
TGTGCCAGCAGTTACAGACCCGGGGACACTGAAGCTTTCTTT
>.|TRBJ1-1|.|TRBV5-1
CASSLMSSKTEAFF
TGCGCCAGCAGCTTGATGAGCTCTAAAACTGAAGCTTTCTTT
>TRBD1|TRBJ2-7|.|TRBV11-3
CASSFLTGVSYEQYF
TGTGCCAGCAGCTTCCTGACAGGGGTTTCCTACGAGCAGTACTTC
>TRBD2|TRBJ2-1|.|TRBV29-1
CSVAVNGGSYNEQFF
TGCAGCGTTGCGGTGAACGGGGGGTCCTACAATGAGCAGTTCTTC
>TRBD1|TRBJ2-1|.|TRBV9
CASSVGDRGGNEQFF
TGTGCCAGCAGCGTAGGGGACAGGGGGGGAAATGAGCAGTTCTTC
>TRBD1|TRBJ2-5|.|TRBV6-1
CASSVAGTVKETQYF
TGTGCCAGCAGTGTAGCCGGGACAGTCAAGGAGACCCAGTACTTC
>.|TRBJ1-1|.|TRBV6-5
CASGRDTEAFF
TGTGCCAGCGGCAGGGACACTGAAGCTTTCTTT
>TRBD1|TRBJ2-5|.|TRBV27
CASGNTGGAQETQYF
TGTGCCAGCGGTAATACAGGGGGAGCCCAAGAGACCCAGTACTTC
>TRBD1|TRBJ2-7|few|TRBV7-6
CASSPTAGGSYEQYF
TGTGCCAGCAGCCCGACGGCAGGGGGCTCCTACGAGCAGTACTTC
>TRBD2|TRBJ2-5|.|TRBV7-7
CASSLQRGPRLETQYF
TGTGCTAGCAGCTTACAGCGGGGCCCTAGGTTAGAGACCCAGTACTTC
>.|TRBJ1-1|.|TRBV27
CASSFLTWQGKWAEAFF
TGTGCCAGCAGTTTTTTGACCTGGCAGGGGAAGTGGGCTGAAGCTTTCTTT
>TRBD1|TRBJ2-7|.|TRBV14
CASSPGDRAILGYEQYF
TGTGCCAGCAGCCCCGGCGACAGGGCGATTTTGGGATACGAGCAGTACTTC
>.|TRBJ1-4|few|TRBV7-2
CASSSDSRGEKLFF
TGTGCCAGCAGCTCCGACAGCAGGGGTGAAAAACTGTTTTTT
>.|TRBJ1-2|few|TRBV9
CASSVSPRVYGYTF
TGTGCCAGCAGCGTGTCGCCCCGGGTCTATGGCTACACCTTC
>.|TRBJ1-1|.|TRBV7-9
CSSSLGWGGPDMNTEAFF
TGTTCCAGCAGCTTAGGGTGGGGGGGGCCCGACATGAACACTGAAGCTTTCTTT
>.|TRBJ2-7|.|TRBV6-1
CASSDSGSSYEQYF
TGTGCCAGCAGTGATTCTGGCAGCTCCTACGAGCAGTACTTC
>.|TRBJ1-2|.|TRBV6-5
CASSYDSLGGYTF
TGTGCCAGCAGTTACGACAGCCTGGGAGGCTACACCTTC
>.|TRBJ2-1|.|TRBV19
CASSTSPIHNEQFF
TGTGCCAGTTCTACTAGCCCTATCCACAATGAGCAGTTCTTC
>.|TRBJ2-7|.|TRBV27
CASSPTRDNTEQYF
TGTGCCAGCAGTCCCACCCGGGACAACACCGAGCAGTACTTC